This T cell receptor (beta chain) was sequenced for a study of blood T cell repertoires in COVID-19. Study in general: Cohort 3 donors counted as recovered after two negative PCRs, clearance, or resolved symptoms. Whether acute or convalescent, the COVID-19 samples came from the United States, Italy and Spain.

Profiled with immunoSEQ multiplex PCR; TCRdb holds only in-frame clones, not every one. The sample consists of 330,000 or so clones, approximately 87% of them appearing once. CDR3 size: 15 residues. V was cut by 3 bases and J by 4 bases, with 13 bases left in between. Germline assignment: CDR1 SEHNR and CDR2 FQNEAQ (reference sequence). Individuals drawn from some 25 US areas were roughly 18 to 100 years old. The sample taken for sequencing was PBMCs or T cells enriched from blood (not recorded which). This sequence was found in a man aged 40-50 years in a cohort exposed to, infected with or recovered from COVID-19 (not recorded which). This chain uses TRBV7-9 with TRBJ2-1, with a weak D call TRBD2 (6 bases). CDR3 in amino acids: CASSFMGGTYNEQFF. The CDR3 region has the DNA TGTGCCAGCAGCTTTATGGGCGGGACGTACAATGAGCAGTTCTTC.